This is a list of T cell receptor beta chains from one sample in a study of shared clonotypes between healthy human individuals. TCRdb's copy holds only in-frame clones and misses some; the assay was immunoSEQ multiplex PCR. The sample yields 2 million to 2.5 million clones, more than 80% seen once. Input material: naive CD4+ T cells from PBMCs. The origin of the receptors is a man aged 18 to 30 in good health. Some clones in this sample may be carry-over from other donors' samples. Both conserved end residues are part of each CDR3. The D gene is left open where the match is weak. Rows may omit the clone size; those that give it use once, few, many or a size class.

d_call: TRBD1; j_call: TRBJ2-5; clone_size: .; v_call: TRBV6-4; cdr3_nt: TGTGCCAGCAGGGCAGGGACAGGCCCGGGGGAGACCCAGTACTTC; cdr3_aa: CASRAGTGPGETQYF
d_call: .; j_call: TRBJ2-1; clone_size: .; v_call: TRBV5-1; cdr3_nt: TGCGCCAGCAGCCCTGTAGTGAATGAGTTCAATGAGCAGTTCTTC; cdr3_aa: CASSPVVNEFNEQFF
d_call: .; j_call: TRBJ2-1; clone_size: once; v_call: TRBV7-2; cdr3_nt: TGTGCCAGCAGCTTAGCGTCGGGGCCCTACAATGAGCAGTTCTTC; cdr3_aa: CASSLASGPYNEQFF
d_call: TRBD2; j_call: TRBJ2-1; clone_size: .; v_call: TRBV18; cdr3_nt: TGTGCCAGCTCACCGGCACTAGCGGGAGACAATGAGCAGTTCTTC; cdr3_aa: CASSPALAGDNEQFF
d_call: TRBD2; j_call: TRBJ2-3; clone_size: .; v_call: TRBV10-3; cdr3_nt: TGTGCCATCAGTGAGAGTGGTAGCGGGAGGGTCACAGATACGCAGTATTTT; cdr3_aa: CAISESGSGRVTDTQYF
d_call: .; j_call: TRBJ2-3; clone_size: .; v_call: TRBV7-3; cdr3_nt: TGTGCCAGCAGCTTCAGGGGGGGCGCGGGCACAGATACGCAGTATTTT; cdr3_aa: CASSFRGGAGTDTQYF
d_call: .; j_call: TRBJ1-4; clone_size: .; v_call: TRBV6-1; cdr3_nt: TGTGCCAGCAGTGGCGGGGGGCCAACTAATGAAAAACTGTTTTTT; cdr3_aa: CASSGGGPTNEKLFF
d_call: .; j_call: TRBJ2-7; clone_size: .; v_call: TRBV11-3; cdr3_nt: TGTGCCAGCAGCCCCGGGGCAGGGCCCTCCTACGAGCAGTACTTC; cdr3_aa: CASSPGAGPSYEQYF
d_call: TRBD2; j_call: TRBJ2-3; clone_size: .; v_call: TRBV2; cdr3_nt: TGTGCCAGCAGTAACACGGGACTACCGGGGGATACGCAGTATTTT; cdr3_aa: CASSNTGLPGDTQYF
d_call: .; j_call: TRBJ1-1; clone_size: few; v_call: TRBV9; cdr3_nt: TGTGCCAGCAGCGCGGGTGGGGCAGGGCTGCCTGAAGCTTTCTTT; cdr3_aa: CASSAGGAGLPEAFF
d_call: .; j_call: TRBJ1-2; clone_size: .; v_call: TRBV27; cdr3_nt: TGTGCCAGCAGTCCTCGCCAGGCAGGGCTCTATGGCTACACCTTC; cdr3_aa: CASSPRQAGLYGYTF
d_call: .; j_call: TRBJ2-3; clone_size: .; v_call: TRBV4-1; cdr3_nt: TGCGCCAGCAGCCAAGGAGTGTTCACAGATACGCAGTATTTT; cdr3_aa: CASSQGVFTDTQYF
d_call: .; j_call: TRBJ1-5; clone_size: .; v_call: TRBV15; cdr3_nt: TGTGCCACCTCCCAAAAACAGGGCGGTCAGCCCCAGCATTTT; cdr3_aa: CATSQKQGGQPQHF
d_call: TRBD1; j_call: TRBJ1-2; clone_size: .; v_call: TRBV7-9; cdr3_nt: TGTGCCAGCAGCTTACCCTCCGGGACAGGGGGGAGCTATGGCTACACCTTC; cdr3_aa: CASSLPSGTGGSYGYTF